This note documents a single T cell receptor (beta chain) sequence. The sample comes from a study of blood T cell repertoires in COVID-19. Study context: Specimens from acute and convalescent COVID-19 originated in the United States, Italy and Spain. The cDNA or gDNA used as material had been derived from T cells, B-cell-depleted T cells, or PBMCs.

The CDR3 totals 15 residues. V shed 1 base and J 6 bases; nucleotides not matched to a gene: 4. Per germline, CDR1 SGHDT and CDR2 YYEEEE. In the source study's methods: Estimates of nucleated cell counts were drawn from the amplification of reference gene primers. Sequencing was performed with immunoSEQ multiplex PCR; in TCRdb, only in-frame clones are kept and a portion is missing. The DNA was the basis for D and trimming; V, J and clone size are from that table. The sample records roughly 80,000 clones, 65% to 90% being singletons. This receptor was obtained from a man aged 80 or over with acute or convalescent COVID-19. The sample was peripheral blood. The chain couples TRBV5-6 to TRBJ1-2; 12 positions match TRBD1. The CDR3 coding sequence is TGTGCCAGCAGCTTGAGGGACAGGGGGCTCAATGGCTACACCTTC. Translated, it gives CASSLRDRGLNGYTF.